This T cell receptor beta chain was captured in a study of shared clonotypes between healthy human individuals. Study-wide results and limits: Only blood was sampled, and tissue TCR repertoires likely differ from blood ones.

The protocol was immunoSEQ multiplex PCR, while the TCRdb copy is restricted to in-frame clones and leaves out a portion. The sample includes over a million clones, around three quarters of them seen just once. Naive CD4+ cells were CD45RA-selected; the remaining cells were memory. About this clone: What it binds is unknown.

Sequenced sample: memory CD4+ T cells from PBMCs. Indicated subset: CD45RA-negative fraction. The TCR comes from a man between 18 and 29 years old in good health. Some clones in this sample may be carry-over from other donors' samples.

CDR3 nucleotide sequence: TGTGCCAGCAAGACAGGGGTGGGCTACGAGCAGTACTTC. It yields the protein CASKTGVGYEQYF. V gene TRBV6-1 combines with J gene TRBJ2-7, with 8 positions matching TRBD1. Germline V gene data show CDR1 as MNHNS and CDR2 as SASEGT. This CDR3 region has 13 residues. V was pared by 7 bases and J by 3 bases, with 5 bases of the junction left unmatched.